A selection of T cell receptor beta chains follows, all from one sample in a study of T cell repertoires in cytomegalovirus infection. No cognate antigen is known for these TCRs. Via MiXCR, TCRdb re-called the reads, giving one row per CDR3 protein. The sample consists of 900,000 to 950,000 distinct CDR3 sequences, around 32% of them appearing once. The sample in question was cultured CD8+ T cells from PBMCs, obtained from culture after CMV antigen stimulation. Receptors were obtained from a human donor in good health (CMV status not recorded). Some clones in this sample may be carry-over from other donors' samples. CDR3s include the opening cysteine and the closing phenylalanine or tryptophan. The D gene is left open where the match is weak. Part of the rows lack a size; the others show once, few, many or a class for expanded clones.

J gene,V gene,clone size,D gene,CDR3 DNA,CDR3 protein
TRBJ1-1,TRBV6-2/TRBV6-3,few,TRBD1,TGTGCCAGCAACGACAGGGGGAACACTGAAGCTTTCTTT,CASNDRGNTEAFF
TRBJ2-6,TRBV4-2,.,.,TGTGCCAGCAGCCAAGTAGGGGAAGACAACGTCCTGACTTTC,CASSQVGEDNVLTF
TRBJ2-5,TRBV20-1,.,TRBD2,TGCAGTGCTAGAGATCTCGGCGGGGGGGCCACAGAGACCCAGTACTTC,CSARDLGGGATETQYF
TRBJ2-4,TRBV29-1,few,.,TGCAGCGTTGAAGAAGGGAACATTCAGTACTTC,CSVEEGNIQYF
TRBJ1-4,TRBV27,.,TRBD1,TGTGCCACGAAGACAGGGGGTGAAAAACTGTTTTTT,CATKTGGEKLFF
TRBJ2-1,TRBV10-2,few,TRBD2,TGCGCCAGCAGTGAGATAGCGGGTCTAGTGTATGAGCAGTTCTTC,CASSEIAGLVYEQFF
TRBJ2-5,TRBV7-8,many,TRBD1,TGTGCCAGCAGCTCGCCGGAGGACAGGGGGCTAACCGAGACCCAGTACTTC,CASSSPEDRGLTETQYF
TRBJ2-6,TRBV7-8,few,TRBD2,TGTGCCAGCACCCCAGAGGGACCGGGAGGGGGGGCCAACGTCCTGACTTTC,CASTPEGPGGGANVLTF
TRBJ2-1,TRBV18,few,.,TGTGCCAGCTCTACGCCGGGGGCAACCTACAATGAGCAGTTCTTC,CASSTPGATYNEQFF
TRBJ2-1,TRBV6-2/TRBV6-3,.,TRBD2,TGTGTCAGCAGTCCGACTAGCGGGGGGTACAATGAGCAGTTCTTC,CVSSPTSGGYNEQFF
TRBJ2-4,TRBV2,.,.,TGTGCCAGCAGTGATGACTTAAACATTCAGTACTTC,CASSDDLNIQYF
TRBJ2-3,TRBV7-8,many,TRBD2,TGTGCCAGCAGCTTAGTGTTGCGGGGGAACACAGATACGCAGTATTTT,CASSLVLRGNTDTQYF
TRBJ1-1,TRBV28,many,.,TGTGCCAGCAGTTTCGGGCCTGGCGGGACTGAAGCTTTCTTT,CASSFGPGGTEAFF
TRBJ1-4,TRBV4-2,few,TRBD1,TGTGCCAGCAGCGGGAAGGACAGGGAACGGGGGGAAAAACTGTTTTTT,CASSGKDRERGEKLFF
TRBJ1-1,TRBV6-5,.,.,TGTGCCAGCAGGCTATCGGGTCAGGGGATGAACACTGAAGCTTTCTTT,CASRLSGQGMNTEAFF
TRBJ1-1,TRBV12-3/TRBV12-4,many,.,TGTGCCAGCAGTTTGTCCTCTGAAGCTTTCTTT,CASSLSSEAFF
TRBJ2-7,TRBV7-3,.,TRBD2,TGTGCCCTCTCCGGGACTAGCGGGGGGGCCGCGGGGGAGCAGTACTTC,CALSGTSGGAAGEQYF
TRBJ2-3,TRBV15,once,.,TGTGCCACCCGCCTTGGAGGCTCAGATACGCAGTATTTT,CATRLGGSDTQYF
TRBJ2-2,TRBV25-1,.,.,TGTGCCAGCAGTGTGGACACCGGGGAGCTGTTTTTT,CASSVDTGELFF
TRBJ2-2,TRBV12-3/TRBV12-4,few,TRBD2,TGTGCCAGCAGTTTCTTAGCGGGGGCCCTTAGAGATAGTGCCGGGGAGCTGTTTTTT,CASSFLAGALRDSAGELFF
TRBJ2-6,TRBV11-2,.,.,TGTGCCAGCCGCCCTGGGGCCAACGTCCTGACTTTC,CASRPGANVLTF
TRBJ1-1,TRBV12-3/TRBV12-4,.,TRBD1,TGTGCCAGCAGTATCCGGGACAGGGTCACTGAAGCTTTCTTT,CASSIRDRVTEAFF
TRBJ2-1,TRBV7-2,.,.,TGTGCCAGCAGCCAGTCTCTAGATCCGTTCTTC,CASSQSLDPFF
TRBJ2-1,TRBV7-3,few,TRBD1,TGTGCCAGCAGCCTAGGGACAGGGGCCCTATACAATGAGCAGTTCTTC,CASSLGTGALYNEQFF
TRBJ1-3,TRBV19,once,.,TGTGCCAGTATGGTGAACAGGCGAAGCTCTGGAAACACCATATATTTT,CASMVNRRSSGNTIYF
TRBJ1-5,TRBV12-3/TRBV12-4,few,.,TGTGCCAGCAGTTTGGGGGAGGATCAGCCCCAGCATTTT,CASSLGEDQPQHF
TRBJ1-4,TRBV9,.,.,TGTGTCAGCAGCGTAGAGAGGGAGCGGCTACCTAATGAAAAACTGTTTTTT,CVSSVERERLPNEKLFF
TRBJ1-1,TRBV4-1,.,.,TGCGCCAGCAGCCAAGCTTTCCGAGGAAGCACTGAAGCTTTCTTT,CASSQAFRGSTEAFF
TRBJ2-6,TRBV29-1,.,TRBD1,TGCAGTGCAGGGGACAGACTACACTCTGGGGCCAACGTCCTGACTTTC,CSAGDRLHSGANVLTF
TRBJ2-3,TRBV18,.,TRBD1,TGTGCCAGCTCACCACCAGGACAGGGGCCAGATACGCAGTATTTT,CASSPPGQGPDTQYF
TRBJ2-1,TRBV7-6,many,TRBD2,TGTGCCAGCAGCTTAGAGGATCGCGGGGGGGCCCCAAATGAGCAGTTCTTC,CASSLEDRGGAPNEQFF
TRBJ2-1,TRBV12-3/TRBV12-4,.,.,TGTGCCAGCAGTGCCGATTGGTTGGATGAGCAGTTCTTC,CASSADWLDEQFF